This T cell receptor (beta chain) was profiled in a study of blood T cell repertoires in COVID-19. Background on the study: The United States, Italy and Spain were the sources of the acute and convalescent COVID-19 samples.

The length of the CDR3 is 14 residues. Germline V gene sequence: CDR1 MNHEY, CDR2 SVGAGI. The V end was cut by 8 bases, the J end by 6 bases, with 16 bases between. The authors' processing: From reference gene primer amplification, estimates of nucleated cell counts were derived. TCRdb's copy holds only in-frame clones and misses some; the assay was immunoSEQ multiplex PCR. V and J calls and clone size are as listed in that table; D and trimming were resolved from the DNA. The table has 130,000 or so clones, approximately 88% seen once; the top ten hold approximately 1.5%. This clonotype originated in a man between 60 and 70 years old with acute or convalescent COVID-19. Sequencing was done on a sample of peripheral blood. V gene TRBV6-5 combines with J gene TRBJ1-4; perhaps TRBD1 as D (5 bases). In DNA, the CDR3 is TGTGCCAGCGGTCAGGGAACGATCGATGAAAAACTGTTTTTT. It codes for CASGQGTIDEKLFF.